These 29 T cell receptor beta chains came from one sample sequenced in a study of cytomegalovirus exposure and HLA in healthy donors. With 60 Vbeta and 13 Jbeta primers, the PCR was carried out. The data were produced by immunoSEQ multiplex PCR, yet TCRdb's version contains in-frame clones alone and is incomplete. The sample holds tens of thousands of clones; roughly 70% are singletons and the top ten take roughly 5.2%. Material: PBMCs. Receptors were obtained from a man in his sixties in good health and CMV-seropositive.

CDR3 bases: TGTGCCAGCAGCTTGACGGCGGGGGGGCCGCGAAACGAGCAGTACTTC. Translating gives CASSLTAGGPRNEQYF. This chain joins TRBV5-4 and TRBJ2-7; 9 bases are a match to TRBD2. J gave up 5 bases and V 1 base, and 10 bases lay outside the gene matches. The CDR3 is made up of 16 amino acids. Per the germline V gene, CDR1 is SGHNT and CDR2 is YYREEE (reference sequence).

The gene calls are TRBV7-9 and TRBJ2-3; weak D call: TRBD1 (5 bases). Trimming cost V 1 base and J 4 bases, with 12 bases left between them. This CDR3 has 15 amino acids. The germline V gene has CDR1 SEHNR and CDR2 FQNEAQ (reference sequence). CDR3 bases: TGTGCCAGCAGCTTAGTGTTGGGGCGCGCAGATACGCAGTATTTT. Its protein product is CASSLVLGRADTQYF.

This sequence joins TRBV5-1 and TRBJ2-7; 11 bases map to TRBD2. Germline V CDR1 and CDR2: SGHRS, YFSETQ. Trimming removed 3 bases from V and 7 bases from J; junction bases left unmatched: 18. The CDR3 totals 18 residues. The CDR3, as DNA: TGCGCCAGCAGCTATTCACTGGGAATAGCGGGAGGGCCGTTTGAGCAGTACTTC. Translating it yields CASSYSLGIAGGPFEQYF.

V usage is TRBV5-1 and J usage is TRBJ2-3; 15 bases are shared with TRBD2. Germline V gene data show CDR1 as SGHRS and CDR2 as YFSETQ. With V trimmed by 4 bases and J by 4 bases, 16 bases remained unmatched. This CDR3 has 20 residues. The chain's CDR3 is CASSAGLAGGPGIGSDTQYF. Here the CDR3 DNA reads TGCGCCAGCAGCGCTGGACTAGCGGGAGGGCCAGGGATCGGGTCAGATACGCAGTATTTT.

The J gene is TRBJ2-5, the V gene TRBV28; 8 bases fit TRBD2. CDR3 length equals 15 residues. The V and J ends lost 10 bases and 2 bases, in that order; junction bases with no gene match: 12. The V gene's germline CDR1 is MDHEN and CDR2 SYDVKM. CDR3 bases: TGTGCCATCAGCGGGAGCCCTACCCGTCAAGAGACCCAGTACTTC. It yields the protein CAISGSPTRQETQYF.

Concerning this clone itself: Mismatch with germline at one junction end may stem from a read error. The chain has TRBV7-9 and TRBJ2-5, with D perhaps TRBD2 (6 bases). The CDR3 length is 17 residues. CDR1 and CDR2 (germline): SEHNR, FQNEAQ (reference sequence). The CDR3, as DNA: TGTTCCAGCAGCGGCAGTGGTCTAGCGTGGTACCAAGAGACCCAGTACTTC. Protein product: CSSSGSGLAWYQETQYF.

The J gene is TRBJ2-1, the V gene TRBV14; 13 nucleotides align to TRBD2. This CDR3 has 17 residues. The germline V gene has CDR1 SGHDN and CDR2 FVKESK. V shed 0 bases, J shed 4 bases, and the junction held 3 bases outside the gene matches. The CDR3 region has the DNA TGTGCCAGCAGCCAAGATCGACTAGCGGGGGGATACAATGAGCAGTTCTTC. Protein product: CASSQDRLAGGYNEQFF.

This sequence joins TRBV5-1 and TRBJ2-2; 12 bases are shared with TRBD2. The length of the CDR3 is 15 residues. The V segment lost 4 bases and the J segment 3 bases; nucleotides outside the gene matches: 1. CDR1 and CDR2 from the germline V gene are SGHRS and YFSETQ. The CDR3 coding sequence is TGCGCCAGCAGCCGACTAGCGGGAGACACCGGGGAGCTGTTTTTT. Encoded protein: CASSRLAGDTGELFF.

The chain employs TRBV5-1 and TRBJ1-1; no definite D call. The CDR3 has 13 residues. Trimming removed 5 bases at V and 1 base at J, with 9 bases between. Germline V gives CDR1 SGHRS, CDR2 YFSETQ. For the CDR3, the DNA is TGCGCCAGCAGTTTAAGTAGGAACACTGAAGCTTTCTTT. Translated, it gives CASSLSRNTEAFF.

This clone was observed a handful of times. For the CDR3, the DNA is TGCGCCAGCAGCCGGGGGGACAGTATGAACTACGAGCAGTACTTC. Amino acid sequence: CASSRGDSMNYEQYF. The genes are TRBV4-3 and TRBJ2-7; TRBD1 might be the D (7 bases). CDR1 is LGHNA, CDR2 YSLEER, per germline. The CDR3 runs 15 residues. Trimming stripped 4 bases from V and 3 bases from J, with 16 bases between.

The chain combines TRBV10-2 with TRBJ2-3; tentatively, D is TRBD1 (5 bases). The J call may be wrong; the DNA end is better matched by TRBJ2-1. The germline gives CDR1 WSHSY, CDR2 SAAADI. The CDR3 totals 13 residues. CDR3 residues: CASSWGGYNEQFF. The CDR3 bases are TGCGCCAGCTCGTGGGGCGGATACAATGAGCAGTTCTTC.

V is TRBV10-3 and J is TRBJ2-5; no clear D gene. The CDR3 length is 13 residues. CDR1 and CDR2 from the germline V gene are ENHRY and SYGVKD. V gave up 3 bases and J gave up 2 bases, with 7 bases separating them. The CDR3 sequence is CAISEDSQETQYF. In DNA, the CDR3 is TGTGCCATCAGTGAAGACTCGCAAGAGACCCAGTACTTC.

The chain employs TRBV11-3 and TRBJ2-7, with 8 positions matching TRBD2. The length of the CDR3 is 13 residues. The germline gives CDR1 SGHNT, CDR2 YENEEA. Germline trimming cut 5 bases from V and 3 bases from J; bases unmatched to any gene: 3. The CDR3 spells CASSRGLVYEQYF. For the CDR3, the DNA is TGTGCCAGCAGCCGGGGACTAGTCTACGAGCAGTACTTC. The whole variable domain, remainder taken from reference TRBV11-3 and TRBJ2-7, is EAGVVQSPRYKIIEKKQPVAFWCNPISGHNTLYWYLQNLGQGPELLIRYENEEAVDDSQLPKDRFSAERLKGVDSTLKIQPAELGDSAVYLCASSRGLVYEQYFGPGTRLTVT.

V gene TRBV19 combines with J gene TRBJ2-5; 10 bases agree with TRBD1. With 6 bases clipped from V and 5 bases from J, the junction kept 18 bases outside the gene matches. The CDR3 loop spans 18 amino acids. Germline V gives CDR1 LNHDA, CDR2 SQIVND (reference sequence). The CDR3 is CASRYRGGDRGRWETQYF. Here the CDR3 DNA reads TGTGCCAGTAGATATCGAGGAGGAGACAGGGGGCGATGGGAGACCCAGTACTTC.

The J gene is TRBJ2-6, the V gene TRBV28, with 7 bases matching TRBD1. Germline V lookup: CDR1 MDHEN, CDR2 SYDVKM. J gave up 0 bases and V 6 bases, and 11 bases lay outside the gene matches. This CDR3 comprises 18 residues. This CDR3 reads CASSLTGTASSGANVLTF. CDR3 DNA: TGTGCCAGCAGCCTTACCGGGACAGCTTCCTCTGGGGCCAACGTCCTGACTTTC.

Only a few counts were recorded for this clone. The CDR3 sequence: CASSSGTGQFEQYF. CDR3 DNA sequence: TGTGCCAGCAGTTCCGGGACAGGGCAATTCGAGCAGTACTTC. V usage is TRBV7-6 and J usage is TRBJ2-7, with 9 bases that match TRBD1. CDR1 SGHVS and CDR2 FNYEAQ come from the germline V gene. The ends lost 6 bases at V and 6 bases at J; junction bases unmatched: 9. The CDR3 consists of 14 residues. Filled out from reference TRBV7-6 and TRBJ2-7, the complete variable domain reads GAGVSQSPRYKVTKRGQDVALRCDPISGHVSLYWYRQALGQGPEFLTYFNYEAQQDKSGLPNDRFSAERPEGSISTLTIQRTEQRDSAMYRCASSSGTGQFEQYFGPGTRLTVT.

This chain uses TRBV9 with TRBJ1-6, with D possibly being TRBD1 (6 bases). Germline lookup yields CDR1 SGDLS and CDR2 YYNGEE. V dropped 3 bases and J dropped 9 bases, with 16 bases sitting between them. The CDR3 is made up of 15 amino acids. CDR3 in DNA: TGTGCCAGCAGCGAGGGGACAACTTTTACTTCACCCCTCCACTTT. It yields the protein CASSEGTTFTSPLHF.

This chain uses TRBV5-5 with TRBJ2-2, with TRBD2 matching 11 bases. With V trimmed by 6 bases and J by 4 bases, 11 bases remained unmatched. The CDR3 consists of 17 residues. The germline V gene has CDR1 SGHKS and CDR2 YYEKEE (reference sequence). CDR3 in DNA: TGTGCCAGCACCACTAAAGGGACTAGCGGTTTCACCGGGGAGCTGTTTTTT. Amino acid sequence: CASTTKGTSGFTGELFF.

The chain has TRBV6-5 and TRBJ1-5; the D gene is possibly TRBD1 (5 bases). Germline-derived CDR1 and CDR2 are MNHEY and SVGAGI. This CDR3 spans 14 amino acids. V shed 9 bases and J shed 3 bases, with 15 bases lying between them. CDR3 protein: CASSDRHINQPQHF. The CDR3 DNA is TGTGCCAGTTCCGACAGACATATCAATCAGCCCCAGCATTTT.

This chain uses TRBV27 with TRBJ2-1; 10 bases align to TRBD2. Losses at the gene ends were 6 bases for V and 0 bases for J; bases not matched to a gene: 2. The CDR3 extends over 15 amino acids. CDR1 and CDR2 from the germline V gene are MNHEY and SMNVEV (reference sequence). The CDR3 sequence is CASRLAGSSYNEQFF. Here the CDR3 DNA reads TGTGCCAGCAGACTAGCGGGAAGCTCCTACAATGAGCAGTTCTTC.

The chain is built from TRBV6-5 and TRBJ1-2; TRBD1 might be the D (5 bases). V shed 6 bases and J shed 5 bases, with 13 bases lying between them. The CDR3 runs to 13 residues. Germline CDR1 reads MNHEY; CDR2 reads SVGAGI. CDR3 DNA sequence: TGTGCCAGCAGCCGGGGGGGTTGGTATGGCTACACCTTC. It specifies CASSRGGWYGYTF.

This clone was observed once. The genes are TRBV13 and TRBJ2-5, with D possibly matching TRBD1 (8 bases). The V gene's germline CDR1 is PRHDT and CDR2 FYEKMQ (reference sequence). The length of the CDR3 is 18 residues. The germline V and J ends were trimmed by 0 bases and 5 bases, with 22 bases remaining between them. The chain's CDR3 is CASSLGLNRGGGRETQYF. CDR3 nucleotide sequence: TGTGCCAGCAGCTTAGGATTAAACAGGGGGGGCGGACGTGAGACCCAGTACTTC.

The chain joins TRBV19 to TRBJ1-3, with D tentatively TRBD1 (6 bases). This CDR3 is 13 amino acids long. CDR1 LNHDA and CDR2 SQIVND come from the germline V gene (reference sequence). V dropped 8 bases and J dropped 0 bases, with 8 bases sitting between them. Here the CDR3 DNA reads TGTGCCAGTTCCAGGGGCTCTGGAAACACCATATATTTT. This codes for CASSRGSGNTIYF.

The sample holds a few counts of this clone. The chain carries TRBV30 and TRBJ1-2; D call uncertain. The germline V and J ends were trimmed by 3 bases and 0 bases, with 8 bases remaining between them. Germline V gene lookup returns CDR1 GTSNPN and CDR2 SVGIG (reference sequence). This CDR3 contains 13 residues. CDR3 amino acids: CAWRALANYGYTF. CDR3 DNA sequence: TGTGCCTGGAGGGCTCTAGCTAACTATGGCTACACCTTC.

The J gene is TRBJ1-3, the V gene TRBV19; D uncertain. The CDR3 is 13 amino acids. Germline CDR1 and CDR2: LNHDA and SQIVND (reference sequence). The CDR3 sequence: CAATGDSGNTIYF. CDR3 DNA sequence: TGTGCGGCCACCGGGGACTCTGGAAACACCATATATTTT.

V gene TRBV2 combines with J gene TRBJ2-5; 9 bases fit TRBD1. Trimming removed 6 bases from V and 5 bases from J; junction bases left unmatched: 4. The CDR3 consists of 13 residues. Germline values: CDR1 SNHLY, CDR2 FYNNEI. CDR3 protein: CASRGDRVETQYF. CDR3 DNA: TGTGCCAGCAGGGGGGACAGGGTGGAGACCCAGTACTTC.

The rearrangement links TRBV28 to TRBJ1-2; the match to TRBD1 covers 7 bases. CDR3 length equals 14 residues. V lost 7 bases to trimming and J lost 8 bases; unmatched junction nucleotides: 13. CDR1 MDHEN and CDR2 SYDVKM come from the germline V gene. This chain's CDR3 is CASTGQRATHGYTF. The CDR3 nucleotides are TGTGCCAGCACGGGACAGAGGGCGACCCACGGCTACACCTTC.

The genes are TRBV28 and TRBJ2-3; 9 bases map to TRBD2. Germline V lookup: CDR1 MDHEN, CDR2 SYDVKM. The CDR3 is 16 amino acids. The ends lost 7 bases at V and 6 bases at J; junction bases unmatched: 14. CDR3 nucleotide sequence: TGTGCCAGCACCTCTCGATGGCGGGAGGGCGGGGATACGCAGTATTTT. Protein product: CASTSRWREGGDTQYF.

The gene calls are TRBV30 and TRBJ1-5; 9 nucleotides line up with TRBD1. Germline CDR1 reads GTSNPN; CDR2 reads SVGIG (reference sequence). After removal of 1 base from V and 7 bases from J, the junction contained 11 bases not matched to a gene. The CDR3 contains 16 residues. This chain's CDR3 is CAWSDLDRGAGQPQHF. For the CDR3, the DNA is TGTGCCTGGAGTGACCTGGACAGGGGAGCAGGACAGCCCCAGCATTTT.